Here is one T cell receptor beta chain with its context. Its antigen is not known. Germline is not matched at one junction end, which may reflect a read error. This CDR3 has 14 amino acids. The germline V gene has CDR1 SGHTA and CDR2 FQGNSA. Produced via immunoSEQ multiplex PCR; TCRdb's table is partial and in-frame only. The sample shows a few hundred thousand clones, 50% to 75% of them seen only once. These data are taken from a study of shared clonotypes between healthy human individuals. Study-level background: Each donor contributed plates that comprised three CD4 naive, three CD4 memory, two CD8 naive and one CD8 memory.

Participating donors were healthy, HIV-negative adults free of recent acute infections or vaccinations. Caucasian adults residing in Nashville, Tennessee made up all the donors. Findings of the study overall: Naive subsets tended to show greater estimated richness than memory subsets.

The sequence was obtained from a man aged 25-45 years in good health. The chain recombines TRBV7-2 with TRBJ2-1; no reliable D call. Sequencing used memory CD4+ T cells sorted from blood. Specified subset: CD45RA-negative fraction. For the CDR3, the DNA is TGTGCCAGCACCTTATCGAGCTCCTACAATGAGCAGTTCTTC. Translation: CASTLSSSYNEQFF.